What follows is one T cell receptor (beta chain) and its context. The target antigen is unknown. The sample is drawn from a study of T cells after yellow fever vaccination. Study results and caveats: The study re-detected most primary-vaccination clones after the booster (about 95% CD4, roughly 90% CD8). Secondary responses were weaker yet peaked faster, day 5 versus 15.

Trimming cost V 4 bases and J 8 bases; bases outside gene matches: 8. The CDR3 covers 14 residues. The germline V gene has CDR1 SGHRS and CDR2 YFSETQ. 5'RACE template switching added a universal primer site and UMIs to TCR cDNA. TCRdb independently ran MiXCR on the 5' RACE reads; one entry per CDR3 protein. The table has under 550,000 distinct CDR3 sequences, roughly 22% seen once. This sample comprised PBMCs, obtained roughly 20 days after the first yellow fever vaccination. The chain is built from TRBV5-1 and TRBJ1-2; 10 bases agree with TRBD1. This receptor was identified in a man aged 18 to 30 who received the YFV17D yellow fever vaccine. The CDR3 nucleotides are TGCGCCAGCAGCCCGGGACAGGGGAAGGAAGGCTACACCTTC. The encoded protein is CASSPGQGKEGYTF.